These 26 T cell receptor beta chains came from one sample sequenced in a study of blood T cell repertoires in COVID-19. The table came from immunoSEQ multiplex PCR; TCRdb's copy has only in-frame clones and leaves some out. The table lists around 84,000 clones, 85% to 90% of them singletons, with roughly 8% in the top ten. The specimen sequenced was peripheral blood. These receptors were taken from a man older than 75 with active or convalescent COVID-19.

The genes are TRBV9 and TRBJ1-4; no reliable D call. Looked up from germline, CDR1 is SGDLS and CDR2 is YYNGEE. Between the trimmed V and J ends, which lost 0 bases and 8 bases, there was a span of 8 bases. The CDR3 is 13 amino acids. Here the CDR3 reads CASSVDVGEKLFF. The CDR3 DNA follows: TGTGCCAGCAGCGTAGATGTGGGCGAAAAACTGTTTTTT.

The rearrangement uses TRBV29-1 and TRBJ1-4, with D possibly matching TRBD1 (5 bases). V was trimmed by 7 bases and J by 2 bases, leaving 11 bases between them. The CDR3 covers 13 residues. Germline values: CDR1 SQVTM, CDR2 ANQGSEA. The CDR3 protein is CSAYGGTNEKLFF. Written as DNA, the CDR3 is TGCAGCGCCTACGGGGGGACTAATGAAAAACTGTTTTTT.

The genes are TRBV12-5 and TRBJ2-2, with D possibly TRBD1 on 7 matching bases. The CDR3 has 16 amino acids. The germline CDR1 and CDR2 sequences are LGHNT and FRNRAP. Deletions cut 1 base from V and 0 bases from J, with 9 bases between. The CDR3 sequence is CASGLARGANTGELFF. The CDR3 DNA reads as TGTGCTAGTGGTTTGGCCAGGGGGGCGAACACCGGGGAGCTGTTTTTT.

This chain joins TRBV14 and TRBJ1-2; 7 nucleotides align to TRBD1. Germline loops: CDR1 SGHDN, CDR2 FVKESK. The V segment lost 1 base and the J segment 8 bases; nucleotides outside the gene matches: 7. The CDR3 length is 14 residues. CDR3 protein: CASSQVLGGEGYTF. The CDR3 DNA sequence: TGTGCCAGCAGCCAAGTGTTAGGGGGCGAAGGCTACACCTTC.

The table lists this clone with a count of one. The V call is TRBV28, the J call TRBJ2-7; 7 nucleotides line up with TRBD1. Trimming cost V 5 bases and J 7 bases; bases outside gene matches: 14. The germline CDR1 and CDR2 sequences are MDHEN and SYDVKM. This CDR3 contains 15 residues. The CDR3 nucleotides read TGTGCCAGCAGTCCCAGCGGACAGGCGATTAGAGAGCAGTACGTC. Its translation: CASSPSGQAIREQYV.

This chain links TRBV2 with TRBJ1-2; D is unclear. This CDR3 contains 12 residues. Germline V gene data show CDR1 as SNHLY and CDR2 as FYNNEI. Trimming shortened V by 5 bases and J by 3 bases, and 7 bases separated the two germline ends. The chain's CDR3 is CASSQTHYGYTF. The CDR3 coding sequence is TGTGCCAGCAGTCAGACACACTATGGCTACACCTTC.

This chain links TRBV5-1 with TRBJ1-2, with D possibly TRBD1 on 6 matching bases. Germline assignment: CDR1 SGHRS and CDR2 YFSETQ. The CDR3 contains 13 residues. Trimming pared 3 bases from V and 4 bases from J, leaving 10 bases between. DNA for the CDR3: TGCGCCAGCAGCTCGACAGGCCTCTATGGCTACACCTTC. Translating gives CASSSTGLYGYTF.

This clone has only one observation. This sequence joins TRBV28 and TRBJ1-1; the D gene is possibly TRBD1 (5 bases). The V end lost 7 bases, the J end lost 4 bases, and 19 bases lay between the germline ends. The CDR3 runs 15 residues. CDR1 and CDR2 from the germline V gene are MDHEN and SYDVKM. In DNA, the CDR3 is TGTGCCAGCATCCCCCCCGCGCCAGGGCTCACTGAAGCTTTCTTT. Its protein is CASIPPAPGLTEAFF.

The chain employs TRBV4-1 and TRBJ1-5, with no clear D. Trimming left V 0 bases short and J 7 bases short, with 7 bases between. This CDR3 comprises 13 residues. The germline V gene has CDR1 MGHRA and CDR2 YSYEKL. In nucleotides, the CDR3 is TGCGCCAGCAGCCAAGATCGGTGGCAGCCCCAGCATTTT. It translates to CASSQDRWQPQHF.

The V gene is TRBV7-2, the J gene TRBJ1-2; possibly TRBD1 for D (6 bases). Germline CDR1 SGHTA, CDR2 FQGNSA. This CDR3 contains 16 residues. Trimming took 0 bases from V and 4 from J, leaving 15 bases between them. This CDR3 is CASSLARTGTGYGYTF. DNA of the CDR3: TGTGCCAGCAGCTTAGCTCGTACAGGGACCGGCTATGGCTACACCTTC.

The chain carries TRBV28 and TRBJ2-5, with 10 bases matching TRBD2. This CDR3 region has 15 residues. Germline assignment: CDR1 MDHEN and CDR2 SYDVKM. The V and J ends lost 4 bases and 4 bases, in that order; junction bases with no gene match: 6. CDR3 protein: CASSSRSGGRETQYF. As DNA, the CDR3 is TGTGCCAGCAGTTCCCGTAGCGGGGGGAGAGAGACCCAGTACTTC.

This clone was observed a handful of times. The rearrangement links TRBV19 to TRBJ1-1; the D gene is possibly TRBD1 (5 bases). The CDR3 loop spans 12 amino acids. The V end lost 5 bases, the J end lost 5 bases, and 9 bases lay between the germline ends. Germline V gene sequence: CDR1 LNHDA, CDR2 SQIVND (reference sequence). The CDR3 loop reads CASSGTRTEAFF. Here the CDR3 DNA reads TGTGCCAGTAGTGGGACTCGGACTGAAGCTTTCTTT. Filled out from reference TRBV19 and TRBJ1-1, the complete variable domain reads DGGITQSPKYLFRKEGQNVTLSCEQNLNHDAMYWYRQDPGQGLRLIYYSQIVNDFQKGDIAEGYSVSREKKESFPLTVTSAQKNPTAFYLCASSGTRTEAFFGQGTRLTVV.

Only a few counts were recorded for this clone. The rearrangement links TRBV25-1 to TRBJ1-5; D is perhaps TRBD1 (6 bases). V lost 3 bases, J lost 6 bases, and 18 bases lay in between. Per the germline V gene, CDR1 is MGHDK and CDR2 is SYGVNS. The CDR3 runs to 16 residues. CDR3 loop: CASSDNQGLAGQPQHF. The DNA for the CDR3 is TGTGCCAGCAGTGATAATCAGGGGCTAGCAGGTCAGCCCCAGCATTTT.

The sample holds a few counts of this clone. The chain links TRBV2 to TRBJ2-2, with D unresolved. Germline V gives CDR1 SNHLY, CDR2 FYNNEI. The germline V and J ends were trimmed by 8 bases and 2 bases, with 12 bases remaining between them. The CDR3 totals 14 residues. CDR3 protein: CASRVPPNTGELFF. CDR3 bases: TGTGCCAGCCGGGTCCCACCTAACACCGGGGAGCTGTTTTTT. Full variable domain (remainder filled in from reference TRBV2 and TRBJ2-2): EPEVTQTPSHQVTQMGQEVILRCVPISNHLYFYWYRQILGQKVEFLVSFYNNEISEKSEIFDDQFSVERPDGSNFTLKIRSTKLEDSAMYFCASRVPPNTGELFFGEGSRLTVL.

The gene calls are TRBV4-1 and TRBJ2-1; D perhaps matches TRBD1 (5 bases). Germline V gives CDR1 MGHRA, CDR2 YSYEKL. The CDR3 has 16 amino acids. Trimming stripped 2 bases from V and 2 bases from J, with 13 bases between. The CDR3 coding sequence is TGCGCCAGCAGCCAAATCTCAGGGCAGGCCTACAATGAGCAGTTCTTC. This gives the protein CASSQISGQAYNEQFF.

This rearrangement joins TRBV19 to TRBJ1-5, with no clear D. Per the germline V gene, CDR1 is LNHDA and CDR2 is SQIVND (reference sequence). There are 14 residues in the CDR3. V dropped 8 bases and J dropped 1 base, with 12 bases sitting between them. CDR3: CASLPRSSNQPQHF. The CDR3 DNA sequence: TGTGCCAGTCTCCCTCGTTCCAGCAATCAGCCCCAGCATTTT. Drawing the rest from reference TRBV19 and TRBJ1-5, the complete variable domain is DGGITQSPKYLFRKEGQNVTLSCEQNLNHDAMYWYRQDPGQGLRLIYYSQIVNDFQKGDIAEGYSVSREKKESFPLTVTSAQKNPTAFYLCASLPRSSNQPQHFGDGTRLSIL.

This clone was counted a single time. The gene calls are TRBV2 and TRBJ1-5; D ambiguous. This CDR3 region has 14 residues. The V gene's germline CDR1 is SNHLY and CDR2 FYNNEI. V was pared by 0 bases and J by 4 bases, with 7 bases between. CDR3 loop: CASSEASPNQPQHF. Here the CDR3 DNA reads TGTGCCAGCAGTGAAGCATCCCCAAATCAGCCCCAGCATTTT.

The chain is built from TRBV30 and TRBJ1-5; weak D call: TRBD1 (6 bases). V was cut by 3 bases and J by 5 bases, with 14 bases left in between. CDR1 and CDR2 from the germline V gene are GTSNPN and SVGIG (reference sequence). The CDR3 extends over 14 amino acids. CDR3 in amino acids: CAWSKVSGDQPQHF. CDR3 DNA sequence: TGTGCCTGGAGCAAGGTCTCAGGGGATCAGCCCCAGCATTTT.

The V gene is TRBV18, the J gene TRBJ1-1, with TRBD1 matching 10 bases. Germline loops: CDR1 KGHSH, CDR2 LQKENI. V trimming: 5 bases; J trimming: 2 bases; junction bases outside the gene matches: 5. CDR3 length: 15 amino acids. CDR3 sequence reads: CASSSRDRGNTEAFF. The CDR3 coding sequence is TGTGCCAGCTCATCCCGGGACAGGGGCAACACTGAAGCTTTCTTT. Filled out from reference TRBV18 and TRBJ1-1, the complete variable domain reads NAGVMQNPRHLVRRRGQEARLRCSPMKGHSHVYWYRQLPEEGLKFMVYLQKENIIDESGMPKERFSAEFPKEGPSILRIQQVVRGDSAAYFCASSSRDRGNTEAFFGQGTRLTVV.

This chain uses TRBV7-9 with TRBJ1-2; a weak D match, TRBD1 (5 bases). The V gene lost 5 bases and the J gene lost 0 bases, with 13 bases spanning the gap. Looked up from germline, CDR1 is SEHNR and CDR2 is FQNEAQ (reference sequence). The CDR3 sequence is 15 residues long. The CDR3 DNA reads TGTGCCAGCAGCCCCGGCAGGGCCACTAACTATGGCTACACCTTC. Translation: CASSPGRATNYGYTF.

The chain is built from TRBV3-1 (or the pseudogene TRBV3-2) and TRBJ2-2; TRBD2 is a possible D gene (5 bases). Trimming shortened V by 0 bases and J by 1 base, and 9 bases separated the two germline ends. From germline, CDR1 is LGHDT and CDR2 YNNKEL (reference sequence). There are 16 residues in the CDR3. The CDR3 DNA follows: TGTGCCAGCAGCCAAGATCTAGCAGAGAACACCGGGGAGCTGTTTTTT. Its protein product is CASSQDLAENTGELFF.

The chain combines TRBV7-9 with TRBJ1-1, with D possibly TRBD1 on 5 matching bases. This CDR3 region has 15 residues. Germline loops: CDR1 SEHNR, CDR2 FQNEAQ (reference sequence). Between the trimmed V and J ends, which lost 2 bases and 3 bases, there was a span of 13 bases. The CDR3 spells CASSLFQGVDTEAFF. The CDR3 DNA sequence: TGTGCCAGCAGCTTATTTCAGGGCGTAGACACTGAAGCTTTCTTT.

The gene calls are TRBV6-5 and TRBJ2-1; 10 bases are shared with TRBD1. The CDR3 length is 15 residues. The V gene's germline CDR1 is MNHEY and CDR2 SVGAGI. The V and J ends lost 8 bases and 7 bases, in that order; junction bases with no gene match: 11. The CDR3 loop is CASSIDRGRVNEQFF. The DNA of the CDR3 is TGTGCCAGCTCTATAGACAGGGGGCGGGTGAATGAGCAGTTCTTC.

The CDR3 DNA is TGTGCCAGTAGTACAAGGGAGTATTCAGATACGCAGTATTTT. It yields the protein CASSTREYSDTQYF. V and J are TRBV19 and TRBJ2-3, with a possible D match to TRBD2 (5 bases). The CDR3 is made up of 14 amino acids. V lost 4 bases and J 4 bases, leaving 12 bases between the germline ends. Looked up from germline, CDR1 is LNHDA and CDR2 is SQIVND (reference sequence).

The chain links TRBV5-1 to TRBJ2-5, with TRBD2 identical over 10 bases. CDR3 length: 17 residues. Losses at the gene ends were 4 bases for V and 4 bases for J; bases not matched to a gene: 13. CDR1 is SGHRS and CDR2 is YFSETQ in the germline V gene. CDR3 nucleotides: TGCGCCAGCAGCCCCCGTCGATCTAGCGGGGGTGGAGAGACCCAGTACTTC. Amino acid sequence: CASSPRRSSGGGETQYF. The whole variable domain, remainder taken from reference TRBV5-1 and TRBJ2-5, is KAGVTQTPRYLIKTRGQQVTLSCSPISGHRSVSWYQQTPGQGLQFLFEYFSETQRNKGNFPGRFSGRQFSNSRSEMNVSTLELGDSALYLCASSPRRSSGGGETQYFGPGTRLLVL.

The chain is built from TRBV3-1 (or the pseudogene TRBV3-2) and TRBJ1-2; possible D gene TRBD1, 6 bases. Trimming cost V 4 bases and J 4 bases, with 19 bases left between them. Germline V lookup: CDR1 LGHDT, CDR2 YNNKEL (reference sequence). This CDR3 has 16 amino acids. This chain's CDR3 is CASSPHRQAPRYGYTF. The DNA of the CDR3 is TGTGCCAGCAGCCCCCACAGACAGGCCCCGCGCTATGGCTACACCTTC.